Shown below are 23 T cell receptor beta chains from a single sample sequenced in a study of STAT5B mutations in CD4+ large granular lymphocyte leukemia. The method was immunoSEQ multiplex PCR; TCRdb's version includes in-frame clones alone and lacks a portion of them. The sample contains tens of thousands of clones, roughly 75% of which appear only once. The sequencing sample was made of CD4+ T cells from blood buffy coats. The receptors stem from a human donor in good health.

CDR3 region: CASGRDRGPNEQYF. The CDR3 DNA reads as TGTGCCAGCGGACGGGACAGGGGGCCGAACGAGCAGTACTTC. The chain combines TRBV27 with TRBJ2-7, with 12 bases matching TRBD1. Germline V gives CDR1 MNHEY, CDR2 SMNVEV (reference sequence). The CDR3 has 14 amino acids. V gave up 8 bases and J gave up 5 bases; unmatched junction bases: 7.

The chain uses TRBV4-1 and TRBJ2-7, with D possibly being TRBD2 (6 bases). V gave up 2 bases and J gave up 5 bases, with 16 bases separating them. This CDR3 is 15 amino acids long. CDR1 and CDR2 (germline): MGHRA, YSYEKL. In DNA form, the CDR3 reads TGCGCCAGCAGCCAAACGACTAGAGAGGAGGACGAGCAGTACTTC. It codes for CASSQTTREEDEQYF.

V and J are TRBV29-1 and TRBJ2-2; 9 positions match TRBD1. Germline trimming cut 2 bases from V and 6 bases from J; bases unmatched to any gene: 7. CDR3 size: 15 residues. Germline CDR1 is SQVTM and CDR2 is ANQGSEA. The CDR3 DNA reads as TGCAGCGTTGAACGGGGACAGGGCTCCGCCGGGGAGCTGTTTTTT. Translated, it gives CSVERGQGSAGELFF.

This clone ranks as medium-sized. The chain combines TRBV10-3 with TRBJ1-1, with TRBD1 matching 7 bases. Germline V gene lookup returns CDR1 ENHRY and CDR2 SYGVKD. The CDR3 runs to 14 residues. V lost 2 bases and J lost 5; bases outside the gene matches: 5. The CDR3 region is CAISEARQGTEAFF. The CDR3 DNA sequence: TGTGCCATCAGTGAGGCACGACAGGGAACTGAAGCTTTCTTT.

The rearrangement joins TRBV10-3 to TRBJ1-1, with 7 positions matching TRBD1. Germline lookup yields CDR1 ENHRY and CDR2 SYGVKD. With V trimmed by 7 bases and J by 1 base, 9 bases remained unmatched. CDR3 size: 15 residues. CDR3 DNA: TGTGCCATCACCTATACAGGGGAAGGGAACACTGAAGCTTTCTTT. The encoded protein is CAITYTGEGNTEAFF.

The rearrangement uses TRBV5-1 and TRBJ2-5; possible D gene TRBD2, 5 bases. The CDR3 is 14 residues long. Germline V gene sequence: CDR1 SGHRS, CDR2 YFSETQ. Trimming cost V 1 base and J 4 bases, with 11 bases left between them. CDR3 DNA sequence: TGCGCCAGCAGCTTGCGAGGGCAGGTAGAGACCCAGTACTTC. Its translation is CASSLRGQVETQYF.

This sequence joins TRBV4-3 and TRBJ1-1; D is perhaps TRBD1 (5 bases). Germline values: CDR1 LGHNA, CDR2 YSLEER. The CDR3 consists of 15 residues. V shed 4 bases and J shed 1 base, with 13 bases lying between them. Here the CDR3 reads CASSRTGLANTEAFF. The CDR3 DNA is TGCGCCAGCAGCCGAACAGGACTAGCGAACACTGAAGCTTTCTTT.

V usage is TRBV6-6 and J usage is TRBJ1-1; maybe TRBD1 (6 bases). The CDR3 runs 15 residues. V was pared by 2 bases and J by 1 base, with 11 bases between. CDR1 is MNHNY and CDR2 is SVGAGI in the germline V gene (reference sequence). The CDR3 DNA follows: TGTGCCAGCAGTTACGGGGGCCCAACGAACACTGAAGCTTTCTTT. Translated, it gives CASSYGGPTNTEAFF.

The CDR3 DNA is TGCGCCAGCAGCCAAAGCATACCCGGGACAGGGGATACGCAGTATTTT. Its translation is CASSQSIPGTGDTQYF. The chain uses TRBV4-3 and TRBJ2-3; 9 bases map to TRBD1. Trimming at V came to 2 bases and at J to 6 bases, leaving 9 bases not matched to a gene. Germline V gene lookup returns CDR1 LGHNA and CDR2 YSLEER. CDR3 length: 16 residues.

This chain connects TRBV7-2 to TRBJ2-1; 7 bases line up with TRBD2. The length of the CDR3 is 15 residues. Germline V gene sequence: CDR1 SGHTA, CDR2 FQGNSA. V was clipped by 6 bases and J by 0 bases; unmatched bases: 5. CDR3 nucleotides: TGTGCCAGCAGGGCCGGGACTAACTCCTACAATGAGCAGTTCTTC. Its protein is CASRAGTNSYNEQFF. The complete variable domain, with remaining parts taken from reference TRBV7-2 and TRBJ2-1, reads GAGVSQSPSNKVTEKGKDVELRCDPISGHTALYWYRQSLGQGLEFLIYFQGNSAPDKSGLPSDRFSAERTGGSVSTLTIQRTQQEDSAVYLCASRAGTNSYNEQFFGPGTRLTVL.

The chain is built from TRBV6-1 and TRBJ2-5; 9 nucleotides agree with TRBD1. J lost 6 bases, V lost 3 bases, and 11 bases had no gene match. The germline CDR1 and CDR2 sequences are MNHNS and SASEGT. The CDR3 loop spans 16 amino acids. This CDR3 reads CASSEESGQGRQTQYF. The CDR3 DNA is TGTGCCAGCAGTGAGGAGTCTGGACAGGGGAGACAGACCCAGTACTTC.

Only a few counts were recorded for this clone. DNA of the CDR3: TGTGCCAGTAGTGGTGGTGAGACCCAGTACTTC. Protein: CASSGGETQYF. The chain carries TRBV19 and TRBJ2-5, with no clear D. Per germline, CDR1 LNHDA and CDR2 SQIVND (reference sequence). The CDR3 covers 11 residues. Trimming shortened V by 5 bases and J by 5 bases, and 6 bases separated the two germline ends.

The gene calls are TRBV7-2 and TRBJ2-2; TRBD2 agrees at 9 bases. Germline lookup yields CDR1 SGHTA and CDR2 FQGNSA. The CDR3 has 15 residues. Trimming removed 5 bases from V and 7 bases from J; junction bases left unmatched: 8. CDR3 in amino acids: CASSLSGSWGGELFF. The CDR3 region has the DNA TGTGCCAGCAGCCTTAGCGGGAGTTGGGGCGGGGAGCTGTTTTTT.

The rearrangement uses TRBV5-1 and TRBJ2-7; D is undetermined. V was pared by 4 bases and J by 6 bases, with 11 bases between. The CDR3 sequence is 12 residues long. Germline V gene sequence: CDR1 SGHRS, CDR2 YFSETQ. CDR3 sequence: CASSPIGPEQYF. CDR3 nucleotides: TGCGCCAGCAGCCCTATTGGTCCCGAGCAGTACTTC.

This sequence joins TRBV6-1 and TRBJ1-1; possible D gene TRBD1, 5 bases. CDR3 length: 15 amino acids. Between the trimmed V and J ends, which lost 4 bases and 0 bases, there was a span of 12 bases. Per the germline V gene, CDR1 is MNHNS and CDR2 is SASEGT. In DNA, the CDR3 is TGTGCCAGCAGTGGAGTCCTAGGGGTGAACACTGAAGCTTTCTTT. Its translation: CASSGVLGVNTEAFF.

This chain joins TRBV5-1 and TRBJ1-2; D unresolved. The CDR3 consists of 14 residues. Germline values: CDR1 SGHRS, CDR2 YFSETQ. V gave up 5 bases and J gave up 4 bases, with 15 bases separating them. Here the CDR3 reads CASRYSDNPYGYTF. The CDR3 DNA reads TGCGCCAGCAGATATTCCGACAATCCCTATGGCTACACCTTC.

This chain links TRBV4-3 with TRBJ2-3; 9 nucleotides agree with TRBD2. The length of the CDR3 is 18 residues. V was clipped by 2 bases and J by 0 bases; unmatched bases: 9. CDR1 and CDR2 from the germline V gene are LGHNA and YSLEER. The CDR3 DNA follows: TGCGCCAGCAGCCAACTTGTACCAGCGGGAGGTAGCACAGATACGCAGTATTTT. This gives the protein CASSQLVPAGGSTDTQYF.

The J gene is TRBJ2-7, the V gene TRBV29-1, with D possibly called TRBD1 or TRBD2 (8 bases each). The CDR3 has 15 amino acids. Deletions cut 4 bases from V and 4 bases from J, with 20 bases between. The germline V gene has CDR1 SQVTM and CDR2 ANQGSEA. The CDR3 DNA sequence: TGCAGCGTTGCGGGGGGGAGGACAGGGAGGTACGAGCAGTACTTC. It encodes CSVAGGRTGRYEQYF.

V is TRBV2 and J is TRBJ1-2, with D unclear. This CDR3 contains 13 residues. The V gene's germline CDR1 is SNHLY and CDR2 FYNNEI. Trimming shortened V by 3 bases and J by 2 bases, and 7 bases separated the two germline ends. The CDR3 bases are TGTGCCAGCAGTGATCCCAGGAACTATGGCTACACCTTC. Amino acid sequence: CASSDPRNYGYTF.

The gene calls are TRBV6-5 and TRBJ2-2; D remains unclear. There are 14 residues in the CDR3. V lost 5 bases to trimming and J lost 5 bases, with 12 bases between them. Germline lookup yields CDR1 MNHEY and CDR2 SVGAGI. The CDR3 nucleotides read TGTGCCAGCAGTGTAGATCTCCTTACCGGGGAGCTGTTTTTT. Encoded protein: CASSVDLLTGELFF.

The rearrangement joins TRBV5-1 to TRBJ2-2; TRBD1 matches at 7 bases. There are 15 residues in the CDR3. With V trimmed by 2 bases and J by 7 bases, 8 bases remained unmatched. The germline V gene has CDR1 SGHRS and CDR2 YFSETQ. CDR3 DNA: TGCGCCAGCAGCTTTGGACAGGCCGATTACGGGGAGCTGTTTTTT. Its protein product is CASSFGQADYGELFF. Full variable domain (remainder filled in from reference TRBV5-1 and TRBJ2-2): KAGVTQTPRYLIKTRGQQVTLSCSPISGHRSVSWYQQTPGQGLQFLFEYFSETQRNKGNFPGRFSGRQFSNSRSEMNVSTLELGDSALYLCASSFGQADYGELFFGEGSRLTVL.

The chain couples TRBV10-3 to TRBJ2-1; D unresolved. V was clipped by 7 bases and J by 0 bases, with 13 bases between them. The CDR3 covers 15 residues. Germline CDR1 and CDR2: ENHRY and SYGVKD. This CDR3 reads CAITAGPSSYNEQFF. The CDR3 coding sequence is TGTGCCATCACCGCCGGCCCTAGCTCCTACAATGAGCAGTTCTTC.

The chain couples TRBV7-2 to TRBJ2-2, with D possibly TRBD2 on 6 matching bases. The CDR3 runs to 16 residues. V gave up 5 bases and J gave up 1 base, with 14 bases separating them. Germline values: CDR1 SGHTA, CDR2 FQGNSA. The CDR3 nucleotides are TGTGCCAGCAGCCCGGTCATGGGGGGGAACACCGGGGAGCTGTTTTTT. Translating gives CASSPVMGGNTGELFF.